This TCR beta chain was recovered during a study of T-cell memory formation after mild COVID-19. On the study more broadly: TCR clusters largely stayed donor specific.

TCRdb called the 5' RACE reads again in MiXCR, with one record for every CDR3 protein. The data hold a few hundred thousand distinct CDR3 sequences, with under 25% observed a single time. This clonotype has ten or more counts. V was clipped by 7 bases and J by 2 bases; unmatched bases: 3. The CDR3 is made up of 14 amino acids. CDR1 is SEHNR and CDR2 is FQNEAQ in the germline V gene (reference sequence). The sequence came from an adult woman who had mild COVID-19 (a few samples of this study predate the infection). Cell type and time point are not known. V usage is TRBV7-9 and J usage is TRBJ2-1; 9 nucleotides agree with TRBD2. Source material: PBMCs or a T cell subset sorted from them (not recorded which). This CDR3 is CASTREGPYNEQFF. The CDR3 bases are TGTGCCAGCACGCGGGAGGGCCCCTACAATGAGCAGTTCTTC.